The clone carrying this T cell receptor (beta chain) showed up many times. The antigen is not known. Both groups were predominantly of Caucasian heritage. Profiling relied on immunoSEQ multiplex PCR, and the TCRdb table lists in-frame clones only, not all of them. This set yields about 64,000 clones and no singletons; the top ten hold about 1.7%. The data derive from a study of T cell clonality in common variable immunodeficiency. General study results and limits: CVID subjects showed higher TCRbeta clonality than healthy controls. Fewer deletions and N-nucleotide insertions were reportedly seen in common variable immunodeficiency TCR beta sequences. Fewer TCRbeta clones were shared among CVID subjects than controls.

The receptor was isolated from a person aged 18 to 75 in good health. Sequenced input: peripheral blood mononuclear cells.

The CDR3 reads CASMAQSEPEAFF. The sequenced part of the CDR3 DNA is TGTGCCAGCATGGCACAGTCAGAACCAGAA. The chain uses TRBV2 and TRBJ1-1; D call uncertain. The read gets to within 3 residues of the CDR3 end, and the germline J gene fills in the rest. The CDR3 totals 13 residues. CDR1 and CDR2 (germline): SNHLY, FYNNEI. The variable domain in full, completed from reference TRBV2 and TRBJ1-1, reads EPEVTQTPSHQVTQMGQEVILRCVPISNHLYFYWYRQILGQKVEFLVSFYNNEISEKSEIFDDQFSVERPDGSNFTLKIRSTKLEDSAMYFCASMAQSEPEAFFGQGTRLTVV.